A single sample gave rise to the 22 T cell receptor beta chains below, sequenced in a study of OX40 agonist ivuxolimab in advanced cancers. Clones were read by immunoSEQ multiplex PCR, and TCRdb kept only the in-frame ones, dropping some. The table records tens of thousands of clones, about 95% of them present only once. Material: CD4+ or CD8+ T cells sorted from blood, obtained in a trial of the OX40 agonist ivuxolimab. The receptors come from an adult with an advanced solid tumor such as melanoma, head and neck, liver or kidney cancer.

This chain uses TRBV4-1 with TRBJ2-3; D might be TRBD1 (6 bases). In germline, CDR1 is MGHRA, CDR2 YSYEKL. The CDR3 spans 14 residues. V was trimmed by 0 bases and J by 9 bases, leaving 13 bases between them. The CDR3 reads CASSQDPGTSTQYF. The CDR3 coding sequence is TGCGCCAGCAGCCAAGACCCCGGGACATCGACGCAGTATTTT.

The rearrangement joins TRBV7-9 to TRBJ2-7; the D is unclear. There are 15 residues in the CDR3. Germline V gene sequence: CDR1 SEHNR, CDR2 FQNEAQ (reference sequence). The germline V and J ends were trimmed by 6 bases and 4 bases, with 19 bases remaining between them. Written as DNA, the CDR3 is TGTGCCAGCAGTTCTCCCATACAGAGAGCTTACGAGCAGTACTTC. It yields the protein CASSSPIQRAYEQYF.

The chain carries TRBV30 and TRBJ1-1; D not certain. CDR1 GTSNPN and CDR2 SVGIG come from the germline V gene (reference sequence). Trimming removed 5 bases at V and 1 base at J, with 11 bases between. This CDR3 contains 13 residues. CDR3 loop: CAWAIDGNTEAFF. CDR3 bases: TGTGCCTGGGCGATCGACGGGAACACTGAAGCTTTCTTT.

The CDR3, as DNA: TGTGCCAGCAGCGTTGGAACTAGCGGGAGGTCGGGGGAGACCCAGTACTTC. It specifies CASSVGTSGRSGETQYF. The chain is built from TRBV9 and TRBJ2-5, with 12 bases lining up with TRBD2. V trimming: 2 bases; J trimming: 5 bases; junction bases outside the gene matches: 10. Germline V lookup: CDR1 SGDLS, CDR2 YYNGEE. This CDR3 contains 17 residues.

This clone was detected only once. The chain links TRBV4-1 to TRBJ2-1; tentative D call: TRBD2 (5 bases). The CDR3 length is 16 residues. Germline V gene data show CDR1 as MGHRA and CDR2 as YSYEKL. V dropped 1 base and J dropped 1 base, with 11 bases sitting between them. This chain's CDR3 is CASSQGKRGSYNEQFF. CDR3 nucleotides: TGCGCCAGCAGCCAAGGAAAGAGAGGGTCCTACAATGAGCAGTTCTTC.

The chain is built from TRBV2 and TRBJ2-7; D is undetermined. The V end was cut by 7 bases, the J end by 0 bases, with 4 bases between. Per germline, CDR1 SNHLY and CDR2 FYNNEI. The CDR3 is made up of 11 amino acids. The CDR3 protein is CASTFSYEQYF. The DNA for the CDR3 is TGTGCCAGCACCTTCTCCTACGAGCAGTACTTC. The full variable domain, its missing parts supplied by reference TRBV2 and TRBJ2-7, is EPEVTQTPSHQVTQMGQEVILRCVPISNHLYFYWYRQILGQKVEFLVSFYNNEISEKSEIFDDQFSVERPDGSNFTLKIRSTKLEDSAMYFCASTFSYEQYFGPGTRLTVT.

A single count supports this clone. This chain connects TRBV28 to TRBJ2-7, with a possible D match to TRBD1 (5 bases). Germline assignment: CDR1 MDHEN and CDR2 SYDVKM. Trimming left V 4 bases short and J 0 bases short, with 19 bases between. The length of the CDR3 is 17 residues. The CDR3 is CASSSPFGHDSSYEQYF. The CDR3 region has the DNA TGTGCCAGCAGTTCACCTTTCGGACATGATAGCTCCTACGAGCAGTACTTC.

This chain links TRBV18 with TRBJ2-5; a weak D match, TRBD1 (6 bases). The CDR3 contains 15 residues. Trimming removed 3 bases at V and 1 base at J, with 12 bases between. Per the germline V gene, CDR1 is KGHSH and CDR2 is LQKENI. The CDR3 DNA follows: TGTGCCAGCTCACCTTCTGGGACATTCCAAGAGACCCAGTACTTC. It codes for CASSPSGTFQETQYF.

This chain uses TRBV19 with TRBJ2-7; 9 nucleotides agree with TRBD2. The J segment lost 4 bases and the V segment lost 1 base, leaving 14 bases of the junction unmatched. The CDR3 runs 18 residues. The germline V gene has CDR1 LNHDA and CDR2 SQIVND (reference sequence). This CDR3 is CASSIASGGPMGLYEQYF. CDR3 nucleotides: TGTGCCAGTAGTATAGCCAGCGGGGGGCCCATGGGATTGTACGAGCAGTACTTC. Full variable domain (missing parts from reference TRBV19 and TRBJ2-7): DGGITQSPKYLFRKEGQNVTLSCEQNLNHDAMYWYRQDPGQGLRLIYYSQIVNDFQKGDIAEGYSVSREKKESFPLTVTSAQKNPTAFYLCASSIASGGPMGLYEQYFGPGTRLTVT.

The rearrangement uses TRBV13 and TRBJ2-7; 9 positions match TRBD2. Germline lookup yields CDR1 PRHDT and CDR2 FYEKMQ (reference sequence). The CDR3 extends over 16 amino acids. The ends lost 0 bases at V and 6 bases at J; junction bases unmatched: 9. CDR3: CASSLGKSGRLGEQYF. CDR3 DNA sequence: TGTGCCAGCAGCTTAGGAAAGAGCGGGAGGCTGGGCGAGCAGTACTTC.

The chain joins TRBV4-2 to TRBJ2-2; no firm D call. The CDR3 extends over 17 amino acids. V dropped 0 bases and J dropped 4 bases, with 15 bases sitting between them. CDR1 is LGHNA, CDR2 YNFKEQ, per germline. In DNA, the CDR3 is TGTGCCAGCAGCCAAGATTCATCTAGATCCAGCACCGGGGAGCTGTTTTTT. Translating it yields CASSQDSSRSSTGELFF.

The CDR3 bases are TGTGCCAGCAGCTCGACACCGGGACAGGGTGCAGATACGCAGTATTTT. It encodes CASSSTPGQGADTQYF. The V and J genes are TRBV28 and TRBJ2-3; TRBD1 matches 9 bases. CDR3 length equals 16 residues. J lost 4 bases, V lost 6 bases, and 11 bases had no gene match. Per the germline V gene, CDR1 is MDHEN and CDR2 is SYDVKM.

V is TRBV27 and J is TRBJ2-1; tentative D call: TRBD1 (6 bases). V lost 8 bases, J lost 1 base, and 6 bases lay in between. The CDR3 covers 12 residues. The germline CDR1 and CDR2 sequences are MNHEY and SMNVEV (reference sequence). For the CDR3, the DNA is TGTGCCAGCCAGGGGTCCTACAATGAGCAGTTCTTC. Protein: CASQGSYNEQFF.

The rearrangement links TRBV5-4 to TRBJ1-4, with 7 bases identical to TRBD1. The CDR3 totals 16 residues. Looked up from germline, CDR1 is SGHNT and CDR2 is YYREEE (reference sequence). Unmatched junction bases numbered 13, after V lost 3 bases and J lost 8 bases. The CDR3 DNA reads as TGTGCCAGCAGCTCCCCTCAGGGGGAAGGAGGGGAAAAACTGTTTTTT. This gives the protein CASSSPQGEGGEKLFF.

This chain uses TRBV7-6 with TRBJ2-1, with 7 bases fitting TRBD2. This CDR3 comprises 15 residues. With 3 bases clipped from V and 2 bases from J, the junction kept 4 bases outside the gene matches. Germline V gene sequence: CDR1 SGHVS, CDR2 FNYEAQ. The CDR3 loop reads CASSFSSGTYNEQFF. The CDR3 DNA reads TGTGCCAGCAGCTTCTCTAGCGGAACCTACAATGAGCAGTTCTTC.

The chain employs TRBV4-2 and TRBJ2-3, with D unresolved. The CDR3 loop spans 14 amino acids. CDR1 and CDR2 from the germline V gene are LGHNA and YNFKEQ. V gave up 1 base and J gave up 1 base, with 6 bases separating them. In DNA form, the CDR3 reads TGTGCCAGCAGCCAAGGAGTCGGCACAGATACGCAGTATTTT. As protein: CASSQGVGTDTQYF.

The genes are TRBV7-9 and TRBJ2-5, with D hard to call. The CDR3 has 16 amino acids. Germline CDR1 reads SEHNR; CDR2 reads FQNEAQ (reference sequence). The ends were cut back, 5 bases at V and 1 base at J, with 17 bases in the middle. The CDR3 sequence: CASSDGDTYTQETQYF. The CDR3 DNA reads as TGTGCCAGCAGCGACGGAGATACGTACACCCAAGAGACCCAGTACTTC.

This clone was recorded once. V and J are TRBV4-1 and TRBJ1-2, with D possibly matching TRBD1 (6 bases). CDR1 is MGHRA, CDR2 YSYEKL, per germline. The V gene lost 3 bases and the J gene lost 0 bases, with 17 bases spanning the gap. This CDR3 comprises 17 residues. The CDR3, as DNA: TGCGCCAGCAGCCAGCCCCTAATCGACAGGCCTAACTATGGCTACACCTTC. Its translation is CASSQPLIDRPNYGYTF.

The chain combines TRBV4-3 with TRBJ2-7, with D possibly TRBD2 on 6 matching bases. The V end lost 0 bases, the J end lost 4 bases, and 16 bases lay between the germline ends. The CDR3 spans 16 residues. Germline V CDR1 and CDR2: LGHNA, YSLEER. CDR3 coding DNA: TGCGCCAGCAGCCAAGATGGTCACGGGAGAGGTTACGAGCAGTACTTC. Translated, it gives CASSQDGHGRGYEQYF.

The DNA of the CDR3 is TGTGCCAGCAGTACGGAACGGTTTTCGTACGGAGGGGAGCTGTTTTTT. This encodes CASSTERFSYGGELFF. The chain has TRBV28 and TRBJ2-2, with D hard to call. CDR1 and CDR2 from the germline V gene are MDHEN and SYDVKM. The CDR3 sequence is 16 residues long. Trimming cost V 5 bases and J 8 bases, with 21 bases left between them.

CDR3 in amino acids: CRAGVGNEQFF. CDR3 nucleotide sequence: TGCAGGGCTGGGGTCGGCAATGAGCAGTTCTTC. The chain is built from TRBV29-1 and TRBJ2-1, with D hard to call. The CDR3 loop spans 11 amino acids. Germline-derived CDR1 and CDR2 are SQVTM and ANQGSEA.

The V call is TRBV5-8, the J call TRBJ2-5; D call uncertain. Germline CDR1 is SGHTS and CDR2 is YDEGEE. V was clipped by 3 bases and J by 2 bases, with 11 bases between them. The CDR3 is made up of 14 amino acids. CDR3 coding DNA: TGTGCCAGCAGCTATTGGACGGAACAAGAGACCCAGTACTTC. This encodes CASSYWTEQETQYF.